Included here is one T cell receptor (beta chain) sequence, with context. As yet, its antigen is unknown. After template switching added a universal primer site, the resulting cDNA carried unique molecular identifiers. TCRdb independently ran MiXCR on the 5' RACE reads; one entry per CDR3 protein. The sample contains about 210,000 distinct CDR3 sequences, over 8% of which appear only once. The data originate from a study of identical twins. Study-level findings and limits: Those out-of-frame alpha sequences shared by twins showed an excess of low generation probability. A cross-sectional statistical analysis, not follow-up of the same donors, supported the conclusions.

The sample consisted of memory (CD45RO+) T cells sorted from blood. The source of this sequence is a woman under 30 in good health.

CDR3 bases: TGTGCCAGCAGCCTAGCGGGGGACAACGGGCCTCATGAGCAGTTCTTC. This gives the protein CASSLAGDNGPHEQFF. The J gene is TRBJ2-1, the V gene TRBV25-1, with 10 positions matching TRBD2. This CDR3 comprises 16 residues. Trimming cost V 6 bases and J 8 bases; bases outside gene matches: 13. Germline lookup yields CDR1 MGHDK and CDR2 SYGVNS. The full variable domain, completed using reference TRBV25-1 and TRBJ2-1, is EADIYQTPRYLVIGTGKKITLECSQTMGHDKMYWYQQDPGMELHLIHYSYGVNSTEKGDLSSESTVSRIRTEHFPLTLESARPSHTSQYLCASSLAGDNGPHEQFFGPGTRLTVL.